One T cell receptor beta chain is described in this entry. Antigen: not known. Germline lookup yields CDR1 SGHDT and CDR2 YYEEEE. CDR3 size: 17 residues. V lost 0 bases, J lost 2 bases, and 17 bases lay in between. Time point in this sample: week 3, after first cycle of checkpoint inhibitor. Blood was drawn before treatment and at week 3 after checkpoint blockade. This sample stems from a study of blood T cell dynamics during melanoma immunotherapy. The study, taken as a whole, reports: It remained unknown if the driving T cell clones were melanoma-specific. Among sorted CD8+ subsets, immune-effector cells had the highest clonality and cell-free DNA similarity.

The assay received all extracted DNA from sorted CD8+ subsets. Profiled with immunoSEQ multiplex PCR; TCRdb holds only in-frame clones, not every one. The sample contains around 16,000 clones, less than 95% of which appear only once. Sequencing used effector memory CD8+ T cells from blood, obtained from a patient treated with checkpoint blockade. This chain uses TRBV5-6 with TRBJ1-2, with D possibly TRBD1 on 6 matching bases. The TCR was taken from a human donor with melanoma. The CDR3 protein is CASSLGPGTMRNYGYTF. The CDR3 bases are TGTGCCAGCAGCTTGGGTCCCGGGACAATGCGAAACTATGGCTACACCTTC.